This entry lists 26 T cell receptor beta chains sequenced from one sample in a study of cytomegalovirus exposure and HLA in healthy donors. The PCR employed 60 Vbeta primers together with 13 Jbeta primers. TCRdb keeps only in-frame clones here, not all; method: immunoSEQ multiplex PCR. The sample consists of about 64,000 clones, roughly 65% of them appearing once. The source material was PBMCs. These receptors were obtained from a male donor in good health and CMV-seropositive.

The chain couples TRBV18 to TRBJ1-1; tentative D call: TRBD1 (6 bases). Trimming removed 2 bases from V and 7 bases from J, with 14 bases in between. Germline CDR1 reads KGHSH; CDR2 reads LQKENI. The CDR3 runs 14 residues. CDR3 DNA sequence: TGTGCCAGCTCACCAGGCGGGGGCGACAATGAAGCTTTCTTT. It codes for CASSPGGGDNEAFF. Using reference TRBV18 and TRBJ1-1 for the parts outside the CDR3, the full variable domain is NAGVMQNPRHLVRRRGQEARLRCSPMKGHSHVYWYRQLPEEGLKFMVYLQKENIIDESGMPKERFSAEFPKEGPSILRIQQVVRGDSAAYFCASSPGGGDNEAFFGQGTRLTVV.

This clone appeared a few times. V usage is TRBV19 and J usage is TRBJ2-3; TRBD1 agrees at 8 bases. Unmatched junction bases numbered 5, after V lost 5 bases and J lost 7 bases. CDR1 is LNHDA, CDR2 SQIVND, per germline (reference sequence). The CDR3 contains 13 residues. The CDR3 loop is CASSVNRGNTQYF. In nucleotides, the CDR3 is TGTGCCAGTAGTGTAAACAGGGGGAATACGCAGTATTTT.

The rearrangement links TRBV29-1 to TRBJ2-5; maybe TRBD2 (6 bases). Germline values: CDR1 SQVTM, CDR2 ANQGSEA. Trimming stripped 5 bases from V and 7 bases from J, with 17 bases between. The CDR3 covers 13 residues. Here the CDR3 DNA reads TGCAGCGTTCCTGGCGGGGTCTTTGCGACCCAGTACTTC. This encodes CSVPGGVFATQYF.

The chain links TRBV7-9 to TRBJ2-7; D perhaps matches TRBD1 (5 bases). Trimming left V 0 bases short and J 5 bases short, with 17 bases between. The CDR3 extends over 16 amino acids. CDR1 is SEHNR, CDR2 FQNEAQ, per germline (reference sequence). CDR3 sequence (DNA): TGTGCCAGCAGCTTAGCAGCGTCTCAGGGAAGGGACGAGCAGTACTTC. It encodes CASSLAASQGRDEQYF.

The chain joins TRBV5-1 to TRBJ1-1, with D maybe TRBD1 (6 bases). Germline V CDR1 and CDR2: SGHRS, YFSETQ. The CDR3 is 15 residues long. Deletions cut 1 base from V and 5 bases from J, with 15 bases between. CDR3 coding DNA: TGCGCCAGCAGCTTGCAAACAGGGAGATCTACTGAAGCTTTCTTT. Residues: CASSLQTGRSTEAFF.

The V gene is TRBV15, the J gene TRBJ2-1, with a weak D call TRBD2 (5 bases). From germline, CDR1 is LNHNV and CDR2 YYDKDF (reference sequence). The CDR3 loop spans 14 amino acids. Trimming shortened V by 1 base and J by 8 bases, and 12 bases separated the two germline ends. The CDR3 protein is CATSRGTPSDEQFF. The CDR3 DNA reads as TGTGCCACCAGCAGAGGGACTCCCTCGGATGAGCAGTTCTTC.

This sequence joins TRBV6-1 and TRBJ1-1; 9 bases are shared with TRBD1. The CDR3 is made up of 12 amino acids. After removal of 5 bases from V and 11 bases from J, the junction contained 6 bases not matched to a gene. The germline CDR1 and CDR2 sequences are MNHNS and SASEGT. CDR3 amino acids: CASSPDRGSAFF. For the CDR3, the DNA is TGTGCCAGCAGTCCGGACAGGGGATCGGCTTTCTTT.

CDR3 DNA: TGCGCCAGCAGCCCCGGGCCCGGGGAGGGCACAGATACGCAGTATTTT. Translating it yields CASSPGPGEGTDTQYF. V is TRBV4-1 and J is TRBJ2-3; the D gene is possibly TRBD2 (6 bases). The CDR3 is made up of 16 amino acids. From germline, CDR1 is MGHRA and CDR2 YSYEKL. The V end was cut by 4 bases, the J end by 1 base, with 15 bases between.

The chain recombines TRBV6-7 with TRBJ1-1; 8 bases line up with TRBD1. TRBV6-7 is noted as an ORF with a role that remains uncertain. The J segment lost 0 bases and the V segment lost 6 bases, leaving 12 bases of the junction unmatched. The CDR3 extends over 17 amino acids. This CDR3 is CASRVGDRDRMNTEAFF. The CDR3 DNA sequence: TGTGCCAGCAGAGTGGGGGATCGGGACAGGATGAACACTGAAGCTTTCTTT.

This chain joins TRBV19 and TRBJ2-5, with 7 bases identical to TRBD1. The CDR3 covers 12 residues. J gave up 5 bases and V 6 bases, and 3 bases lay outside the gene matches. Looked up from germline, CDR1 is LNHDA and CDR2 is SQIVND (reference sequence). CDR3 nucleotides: TGTGCCAGTAGAGGGGGCTGGGAGACCCAGTACTTC. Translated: CASRGGWETQYF. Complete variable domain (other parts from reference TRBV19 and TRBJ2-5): DGGITQSPKYLFRKEGQNVTLSCEQNLNHDAMYWYRQDPGQGLRLIYYSQIVNDFQKGDIAEGYSVSREKKESFPLTVTSAQKNPTAFYLCASRGGWETQYFGPGTRLLVL.

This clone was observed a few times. CDR3 sequence: CASSPPTGYEQYF. The DNA for the CDR3 is TGTGCCAGCTCACCACCGACAGGGTACGAGCAGTACTTC. This chain links TRBV18 with TRBJ2-7, with TRBD1 identical over 7 bases. Trimming at V came to 0 bases and at J to 4 bases, leaving 0 bases not matched to a gene. The CDR3 loop spans 13 amino acids. Germline V gene data show CDR1 as KGHSH and CDR2 as LQKENI.

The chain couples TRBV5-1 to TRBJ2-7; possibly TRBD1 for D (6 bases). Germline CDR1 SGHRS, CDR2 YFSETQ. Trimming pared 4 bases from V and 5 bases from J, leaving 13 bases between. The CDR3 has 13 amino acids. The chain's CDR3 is CASSPQGLNEQYF. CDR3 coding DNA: TGCGCCAGCAGCCCCCAGGGGTTGAACGAGCAGTACTTC.

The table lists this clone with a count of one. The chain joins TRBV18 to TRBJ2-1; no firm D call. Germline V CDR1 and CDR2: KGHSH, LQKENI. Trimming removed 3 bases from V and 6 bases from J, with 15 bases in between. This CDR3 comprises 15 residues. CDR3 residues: CASSPGVVVGNEQFF. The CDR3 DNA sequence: TGTGCCAGCTCACCCGGAGTAGTAGTGGGCAATGAGCAGTTCTTC.

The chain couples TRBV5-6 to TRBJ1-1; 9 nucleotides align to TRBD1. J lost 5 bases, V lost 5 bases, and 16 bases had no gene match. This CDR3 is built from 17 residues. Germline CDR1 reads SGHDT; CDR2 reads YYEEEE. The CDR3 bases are TGTGCCAGCAGTCCCGAGGGACAGGGATCCTTCTATACTGAAGCTTTCTTT. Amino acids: CASSPEGQGSFYTEAFF. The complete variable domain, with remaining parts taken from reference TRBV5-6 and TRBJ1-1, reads DAGVTQSPTHLIKTRGQQVTLRCSPKSGHDTVSWYQQALGQGPQFIFQYYEEEERQRGNFPDRFSGHQFPNYSSELNVNALLLGDSALYLCASSPEGQGSFYTEAFFGQGTRLTVV.

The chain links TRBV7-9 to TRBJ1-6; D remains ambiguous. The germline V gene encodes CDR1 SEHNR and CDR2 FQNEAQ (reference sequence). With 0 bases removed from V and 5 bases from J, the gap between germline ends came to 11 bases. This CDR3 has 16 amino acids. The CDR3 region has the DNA TGTGCCAGCAGCTTAGCGGGAGGTACCCATAATTCACCCCTCCACTTT. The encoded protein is CASSLAGGTHNSPLHF.

The CDR3 here is CASIPQGAHEQYF. In DNA form, the CDR3 reads TGTGCCAGCATCCCACAGGGGGCCCACGAGCAGTACTTC. The chain links TRBV6-1 to TRBJ2-7; 9 bases line up with TRBD1. The J segment lost 5 bases and the V segment lost 7 bases, leaving 6 bases of the junction unmatched. The CDR3 totals 13 residues. Germline CDR1 MNHNS, CDR2 SASEGT.

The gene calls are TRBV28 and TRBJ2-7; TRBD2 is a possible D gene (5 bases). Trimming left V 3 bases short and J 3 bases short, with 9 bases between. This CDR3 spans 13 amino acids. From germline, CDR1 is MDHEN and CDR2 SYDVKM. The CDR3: CASSFGGSYEQYF. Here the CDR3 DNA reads TGTGCCAGCAGTTTTGGTGGGAGCTACGAGCAGTACTTC.

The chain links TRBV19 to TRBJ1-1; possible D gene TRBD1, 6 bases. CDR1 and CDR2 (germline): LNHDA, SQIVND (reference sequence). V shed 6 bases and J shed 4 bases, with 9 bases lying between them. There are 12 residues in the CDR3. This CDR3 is CASRTGSTEAFF. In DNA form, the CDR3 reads TGTGCCAGTAGAACAGGGAGCACTGAAGCTTTCTTT. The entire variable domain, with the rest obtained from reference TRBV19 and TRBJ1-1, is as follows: DGGITQSPKYLFRKEGQNVTLSCEQNLNHDAMYWYRQDPGQGLRLIYYSQIVNDFQKGDIAEGYSVSREKKESFPLTVTSAQKNPTAFYLCASRTGSTEAFFGQGTRLTVV.

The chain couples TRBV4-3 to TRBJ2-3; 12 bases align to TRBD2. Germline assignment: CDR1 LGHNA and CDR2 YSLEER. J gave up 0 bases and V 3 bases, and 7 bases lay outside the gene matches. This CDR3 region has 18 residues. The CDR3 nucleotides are TGCGCCAGCAGCCATGGGACTAGCGGGCCTACTAGCACAGATACGCAGTATTTT. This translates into CASSHGTSGPTSTDTQYF.

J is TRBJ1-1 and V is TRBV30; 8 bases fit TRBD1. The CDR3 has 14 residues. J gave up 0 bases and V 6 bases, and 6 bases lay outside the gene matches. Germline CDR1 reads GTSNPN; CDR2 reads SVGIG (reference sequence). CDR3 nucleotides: TGTGCCTGTCTCAGGGGGCTCATGAACACTGAAGCTTTCTTT. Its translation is CACLRGLMNTEAFF.

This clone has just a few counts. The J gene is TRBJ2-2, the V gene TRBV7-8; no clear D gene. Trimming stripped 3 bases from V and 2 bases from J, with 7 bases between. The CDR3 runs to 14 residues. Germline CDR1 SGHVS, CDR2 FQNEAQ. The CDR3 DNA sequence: TGTGCCAGCAGCTTGCAGGCTAACACCGGGGAGCTGTTTTTT. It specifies CASSLQANTGELFF.

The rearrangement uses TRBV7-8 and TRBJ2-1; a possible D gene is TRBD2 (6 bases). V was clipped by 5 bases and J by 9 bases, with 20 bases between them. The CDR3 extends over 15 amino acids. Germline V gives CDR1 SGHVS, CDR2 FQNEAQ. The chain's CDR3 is CASSPAGTSRVEQFF. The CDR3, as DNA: TGTGCCAGCAGCCCCGCCGGGACTTCGCGGGTTGAGCAGTTCTTC.

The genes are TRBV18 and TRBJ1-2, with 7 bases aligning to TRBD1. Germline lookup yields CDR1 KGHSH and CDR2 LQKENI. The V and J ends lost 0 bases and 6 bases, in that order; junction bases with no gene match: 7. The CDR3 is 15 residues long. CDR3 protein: CASSPPPGGSDGYTF. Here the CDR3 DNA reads TGTGCCAGCTCACCACCGCCAGGGGGATCCGATGGCTACACCTTC.

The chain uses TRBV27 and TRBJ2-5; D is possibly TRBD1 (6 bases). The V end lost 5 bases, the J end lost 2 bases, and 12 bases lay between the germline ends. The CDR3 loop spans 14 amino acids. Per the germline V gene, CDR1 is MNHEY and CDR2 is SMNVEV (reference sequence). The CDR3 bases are TGTGCCAGCAGTCGACAGGACAGACAAGAGACCCAGTACTTC. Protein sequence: CASSRQDRQETQYF.

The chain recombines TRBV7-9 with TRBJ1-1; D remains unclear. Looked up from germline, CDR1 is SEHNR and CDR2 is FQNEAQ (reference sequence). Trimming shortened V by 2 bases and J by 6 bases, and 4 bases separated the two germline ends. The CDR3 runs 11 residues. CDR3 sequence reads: CASSLTAEAFF. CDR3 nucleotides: TGTGCCAGCAGCTTAACAGCTGAAGCTTTCTTT.

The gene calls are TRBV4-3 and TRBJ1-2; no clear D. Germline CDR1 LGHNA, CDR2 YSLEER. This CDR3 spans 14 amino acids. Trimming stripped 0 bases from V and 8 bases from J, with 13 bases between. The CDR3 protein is CASSQEIGRSGYTF. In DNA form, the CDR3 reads TGCGCCAGCAGCCAAGAAATAGGCCGGAGCGGCTACACCTTC.